This is a list of T cell receptor beta chains from one sample in a study of blood T cells in healthy people across ages. TCRdb recomputed calls from the 5' RACE reads with MiXCR, one row per CDR3 protein. This sample has 800,000 to 950,000 distinct CDR3 sequences, with roughly 29% found just once. These data are also associated with another study on T cells of mothers and their children.

Specimen: blood. The receptors originated from a woman aged 40 to 49 in good health. Both conserved end residues are part of each CDR3. The D gene is left open where the match is weak. Size is stated for part of the rows, as once, few or many counts, or as a class when the clone is expanded.

cdr3_nt cdr3_aa v_call d_call j_call clone_size
TGCAGTGGGGAGGGGGGCCTGAGCTCCTACAATGAGCAGTTCTTC CSGEGGLSSYNEQFF TRBV20-1 NA TRBJ2-1 few
TGTGCCAGCAGCTACTCAGGGCTTCTGAACACTGAAGCTTTCTTT CASSYSGLLNTEAFF TRBV7-9 NA TRBJ1-1 NA
TGTGCCAGCAGCTTAAGTAGCGGGAGACAAGAGACCCAGTACTTC CASSLSSGRQETQYF TRBV5-5 TRBD2 TRBJ2-5 few
TGCGCCAGCAGCTTGGGGGCAGGAGGAAGAGATCCGCAGTATTTT CASSLGAGGRDPQYF TRBV5-1 NA TRBJ2-3 few
TGTGCCAGCAGTTACAGCAGGCCCACAGATACGCAGTATTTT CASSYSRPTDTQYF TRBV6-5 NA TRBJ2-3 few
TGTGCCAGGAGTATAGGCATGACCGAGCAGTACTTC CARSIGMTEQYF TRBV19 NA TRBJ2-7 NA
TGTGCCAGCAGACCCGGGGGGCCCTACGAGCAGTACTTC CASRPGGPYEQYF TRBV27 NA TRBJ2-7 NA
TGTGCCAGCTTGGGCCGGGGCTCCTACAATGAGCAGTTCTTC CASLGRGSYNEQFF TRBV12-3/TRBV12-4 NA TRBJ2-1 many
TGTGCCAGCAGTTACCGAACGGAGAATTCACCCCTCCACTTT CASSYRTENSPLHF TRBV6-5 NA TRBJ1-6 NA
TGCAGCGTTGAAGGCGGGACTAGCGGGGGCCACTCCTTAGATGAGCAGTTCTTC CSVEGGTSGGHSLDEQFF TRBV29-1 TRBD2 TRBJ2-1 many
TGTGCCAGCAGCTCCCTAGCGGGGGCTTGGGAGACCCAGTACTTC CASSSLAGAWETQYF TRBV7-2 TRBD2 TRBJ2-5 few
TGTGCCAGCATGCGGACAGGACCTAACTATGGCTACACCTTC CASMRTGPNYGYTF TRBV2 TRBD1 TRBJ1-2 NA
TGTGCCATCAGTGCTGTCAATGAGCAGTACTTC CAISAVNEQYF TRBV10-3 NA TRBJ2-7 few
TGTGCCAGCAGTGAACTGAGGCGGGAGAACACTGAAGCTTTCTTT CASSELRRENTEAFF TRBV2 NA TRBJ1-1 NA
TGTGCCAGCAGTGGGGGACTAGCGGGGGGCTCCTACAATGAGCAGTTCTTC CASSGGLAGGSYNEQFF TRBV12-3/TRBV12-4 TRBD2 TRBJ2-1 many
TGTGCCAGCAGTTTCTTGGGCGCTAGCGGGGGGCAACCCACCGGGGAGCTGTTTTTT CASSFLGASGGQPTGELFF TRBV27 TRBD2 TRBJ2-2 NA
TGTGCCAGCAGTGACCCCGGGACACCCTATGGCTACACCTTC CASSDPGTPYGYTF TRBV25-1 NA TRBJ1-2 few
TGTGCCGGCAGCCAAGCGGCTGGGCTGGAGGTCCAGTACTTC CAGSQAAGLEVQYF TRBV3-1 NA TRBJ2-5 NA
TGCAGTGCTAGAGACCCCCGTACAGGGATCAATCAGCCCCAGCATTTT CSARDPRTGINQPQHF TRBV20-1 NA TRBJ1-5 NA
TGTGCCAGCAGTCCAGCCCGAGGACAGCTTTCCTACGAGCAGTACTTC CASSPARGQLSYEQYF TRBV6-5 NA TRBJ2-7 NA
TGTGCCAGCAGTCAAAAGAGGACAGGGTTTGTTACTAATGAAAAACTGTTTTTT CASSQKRTGFVTNEKLFF TRBV27 TRBD1 TRBJ1-4 once
TGTGCCAGCAGCTGGGGGGGCTGGGGCTACGAGCAGTACTTC CASSWGGWGYEQYF TRBV7-2 NA TRBJ2-7 few
TGCGCCAGCAGCCAGTCGGAGAGACGGGACTACAGTGAGCAGTTCTTC CASSQSERRDYSEQFF TRBV4-1 TRBD2 TRBJ2-1 many
TGCAGCGTAGGGACAGGCACAGATACGCAGTATTTT CSVGTGTDTQYF TRBV29-1 TRBD1 TRBJ2-3 NA
TGCAGTGCGGACAACTCCTACGAGCAGTACTTC CSADNSYEQYF TRBV20-1 NA TRBJ2-7 many
TGTGCCAGCAGGAGACAGGGCTATAGCAATCAGCCCCAGCATTTT CASRRQGYSNQPQHF TRBV28 TRBD1 TRBJ1-5 many
TGTGCCAGCAGCCCACCGCTTGAAACCTATGGCTACACCTTC CASSPPLETYGYTF TRBV7-9 NA TRBJ1-2 NA
TGTGCCTGGAGTGGACAGGGAGACGAGCAGTACTTC CAWSGQGDEQYF TRBV30 TRBD1 TRBJ2-7 few
TGTGCCAGCAGTTTTTCGGACAGGGGCGACGGAAACACCATATATTTT CASSFSDRGDGNTIYF TRBV28 TRBD1 TRBJ1-3 NA
TGTGCCAGCACCGACGGTTACCAAGAGACCCAGTACTTC CASTDGYQETQYF TRBV9 NA TRBJ2-5 few
TGTGCCACCGGAAGAGACAATGAGCAGTTCTTC CATGRDNEQFF TRBV24-1 NA TRBJ2-1 few
TGTGCCAGCACCAATAGCGGGGTGAGGCAAGAGACCCAGTACTTC CASTNSGVRQETQYF TRBV2 TRBD2 TRBJ2-5 few
TGTGCCAGCAGTTTAGCCCCCTTGCAGGGAGGATATGGCTACACCTTC CASSLAPLQGGYGYTF TRBV27 NA TRBJ1-2 NA
TGTGCCAGCACCCCGACAGGGGGCTTAAACTATGGCTACACCTTC CASTPTGGLNYGYTF TRBV9 TRBD1 TRBJ1-2 many
TGTGCCAGCAGATCAGTGAACACTGAAGCTTTCTTT CASRSVNTEAFF TRBV6-2/TRBV6-3 NA TRBJ1-1 many
TGTGCCACCAGTGATACCGGGCCCAACACTGAAGCTTTCTTT CATSDTGPNTEAFF TRBV24-1 NA TRBJ1-1 NA
TGTGCCAGCAGCGTAGCAGGGGGTCTGGCAGATACGCAGTATTTT CASSVAGGLADTQYF TRBV9 TRBD1 TRBJ2-3 NA
TGTGCCAGCAGTCTCCCCCTAGGACCTCAAGAGACCCAGTACTTC CASSLPLGPQETQYF TRBV6-2/TRBV6-3 NA TRBJ2-5 many
TGTGCCGGGACAGGGGAAACAGATACGCAGTATTTT CAGTGETDTQYF TRBV18 TRBD1 TRBJ2-3 NA
TGTGCCAGCACCATCGGAGGCAGAATTTATGGCTACACCTTC CASTIGGRIYGYTF TRBV28 NA TRBJ1-2 NA
TGTGCCAGCAGTTACTCCCAGGGACCTAGCACAGATACGCAGTATTTT CASSYSQGPSTDTQYF TRBV6-5 NA TRBJ2-3 NA